This section outlines one T cell receptor beta chain sequence together with its context. What it binds is unknown. The data are from a study of response to subunit inactivated influenza vaccine. Study conclusions and caveats: After each seasonal influenza vaccination, few new T cells are recruited, the authors suggested.

The V gene lost 4 bases and the J gene lost 4 bases, with 15 bases spanning the gap. CDR1 is SNHLY and CDR2 is FYNNEI in the germline V gene. The CDR3 has 15 amino acids. TCRdb fed the RT-PCR reads into MiXCR, producing one record per CDR3 protein. The sample carries 630,000 or so distinct CDR3 sequences, about a sixth recorded once. The TCR sequence derives from a man aged 50-59 years who received an inactivated influenza vaccine. The V gene is TRBV2, the J gene TRBJ2-3, with D possibly being TRBD1 (5 bases). Sequencing was performed on PBMCs from blood, taken about 11 days after vaccination. CDR3 in DNA: TGTGCCAGCAGTGTAGGGGATGGCGGCGCAGATACGCAGTATTTT. Its protein product is CASSVGDGGADTQYF.